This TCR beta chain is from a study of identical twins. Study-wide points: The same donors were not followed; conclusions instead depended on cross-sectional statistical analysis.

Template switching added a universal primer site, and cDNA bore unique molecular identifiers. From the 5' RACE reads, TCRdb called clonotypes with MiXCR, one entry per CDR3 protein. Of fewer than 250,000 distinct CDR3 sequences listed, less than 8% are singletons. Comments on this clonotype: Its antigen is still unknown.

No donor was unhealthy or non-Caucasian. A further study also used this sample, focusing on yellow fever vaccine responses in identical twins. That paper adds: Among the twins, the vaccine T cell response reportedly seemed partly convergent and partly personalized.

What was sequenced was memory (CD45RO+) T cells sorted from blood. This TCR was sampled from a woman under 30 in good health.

Written as DNA, the CDR3 is TGTGCCAGCAGTTACTCCCGGGGATCCAGCTCCTACAATGAGCAGTTCTTC. This sequence encodes CASSYSRGSSSYNEQFF. The genes are TRBV6-2 or TRBV6-3 and TRBJ2-1; weak D call: TRBD2 (5 bases). The V end was cut by 0 bases, the J end by 0 bases, with 12 bases between. CDR3 length: 17 amino acids. In germline, CDR1 is MNHEY, CDR2 SVGEGT.